These T cell receptor beta chains were read from a single sample in a study of response to subunit inactivated influenza vaccine. TCRdb reprocessed the RT-PCR reads via MiXCR and lists one record per CDR3 protein. The table shows hundreds of thousands of distinct CDR3 sequences, with approximately 21% occurring only once. The specimen was PBMCs from blood, collected about 20 months after vaccination. These receptors were obtained from a man between 50 and 70 years old who received an inactivated influenza vaccine. Each CDR3 is given with its conserved first and last residue. D genes are given only for firm matches. Part of the rows lack a size; the others show once, few, many or a class for expanded clones.

j_gene,abundance,v_gene,d_gene,CDR3aa,CDR3nt
TRBJ1-4,few,TRBV4-3,.,CASSQDGGGWGKLFF,TGCGCCAGCAGCCAAGATGGGGGGGGCTGGGGAAAACTGTTTTTT
TRBJ2-2,few,TRBV20-1,.,CSAAGGRRGFPGELFF,TGCAGTGCGGCTGGGGGGCGCAGGGGATTTCCCGGGGAGCTGTTTTTT
TRBJ2-1,.,TRBV29-1,.,CSAFILLGSSYNEQFF,TGCAGCGCTTTTATTTTACTCGGGAGTTCCTACAATGAGCAGTTCTTC
TRBJ2-5,few,TRBV9,TRBD1,CASSVTGTAQETQYF,TGTGCCAGCAGCGTAACCGGGACAGCTCAAGAGACCCAGTACTTC
TRBJ2-5,.,TRBV4-2,TRBD2,CASSQDLAGETQYF,TGTGCCAGCAGCCAAGATTTAGCGGGAGAGACCCAGTACTTC
TRBJ1-1,.,TRBV10-3,.,CAISEAGSTEAFF,TGTGCCATCAGTGAGGCGGGTAGCACTGAAGCTTTCTTT
TRBJ2-7,.,TRBV14,.,CASSQLRVSGEQYF,TGTGCCAGCAGTCAACTCAGGGTTTCGGGCGAGCAGTACTTC
TRBJ2-3,.,TRBV12-3/TRBV12-4,.,CASGQLLDTQYF,TGTGCCAGCGGACAGCTCTTAGATACGCAGTATTTT
TRBJ1-2,.,TRBV25-1,.,CASSDFRALSSYGYTF,TGTGCCAGCAGTGATTTCCGGGCCCTTTCCAGCTATGGCTACACCTTC
TRBJ1-3,few,TRBV12-3/TRBV12-4,TRBD1,CASSLQGVGNTIYF,TGTGCCAGCAGTTTACAGGGGGTCGGAAACACCATATATTTT
TRBJ2-7,.,TRBV20-1,.,CSARTHYEQYF,TGCAGTGCTAGGACTCACTACGAGCAGTACTTC
TRBJ2-5,few,TRBV20-1,.,CSARRLPQETQYF,TGCAGTGCTAGGCGACTACCCCAAGAGACCCAGTACTTC
TRBJ1-5,many,TRBV20-1,.,CSANSDDYSNQPQHF,TGCAGTGCTAACTCGGACGATTATAGCAATCAGCCCCAGCATTTT
TRBJ2-3,.,TRBV12-3/TRBV12-4,TRBD2,CASSLVFGAGADTDTQYF,TGTGCCAGCAGTCTCGTTTTCGGGGCGGGAGCTGACACAGATACGCAGTATTTT
TRBJ1-2,few,TRBV6-2/TRBV6-3,.,CASSYSSGYTF,TGTGCCAGCAGTTACTCGAGCGGCTACACCTTC
TRBJ2-3,.,TRBV10-3,.,CAISEPGPLRKQYF,TGTGCCATCAGTGAACCGGGACCCCTCCGGAAGCAGTATTTT
TRBJ1-6,few,TRBV12-3/TRBV12-4,.,CASSSTGTGSPLHF,TGTGCCAGCAGTTCTACCGGGACGGGTTCACCCCTCCACTTT
TRBJ1-1,.,TRBV13,TRBD1,CASSFTQGAKNTEAFF,TGTGCCAGCAGCTTCACGCAGGGGGCTAAGAACACTGAAGCTTTCTTT
TRBJ1-4,.,TRBV12-3/TRBV12-4,TRBD1,CASRRVGRDSHEKLFF,TGTGCCAGCAGAAGGGTCGGCCGGGACAGTCATGAAAAACTGTTTTTT
TRBJ2-3,many,TRBV20-1,TRBD1,CSARDLRDSESTDTQYF,TGCAGTGCTAGAGATTTAAGGGACAGTGAGTCCACAGATACGCAGTATTTT
TRBJ2-2,.,TRBV5-1,.,CASSLDAGGELFF,TGCGCCAGCAGCTTGGATGCGGGCGGGGAGCTGTTTTTT
TRBJ2-7,few,TRBV5-1,.,CASSLVNRRSYEQYF,TGCGCCAGCAGCTTGGTGAACAGGCGTTCCTACGAGCAGTACTTC